This TCR beta chain appears in the sequencing data of a study of CD8+ T cells in alopecia areata. The overall study: Tofacitinib dosing lasted 6 to 18 months, which was then followed by 6 months off drug. Notes on the study in general: Researchers reported that TCR sharing among patients proved less clear than in mice, possibly HLA-linked. Normal scalp had lower clonality than lesional scalp, with alopecia totalis/universalis lesions showing this most strongly.

Germline V gene lookup returns CDR1 MGHRA and CDR2 YSYEKL. J was trimmed by 3 bases and V by 4 bases; bases with no gene match: 19. This CDR3 has 20 amino acids. This clone was observed a few times. The target antigen is unknown. As the sequencing template, cDNA was produced by extracting RNA and reverse transcribing it. The repertoire was sequenced with immunoSEQ multiplex PCR; TCRdb's copy has only in-frame clones and lacks some. The sample carries about 180,000 clones, around 50% recorded once. The chain has TRBV4-1 and TRBJ2-3; TRBD1 matches 10 bases. The receptor's source is a human donor with alopecia areata. Specimen: CD4+ T cells sorted from blood, collected at week 0. DNA for the CDR3: TGCGCCAGCAGCCGGAAGAAGGCCACCGGGACAGGGGCGAATACAGATACGCAGTATTTT. As protein: CASSRKKATGTGANTDTQYF.